This TCR beta chain was retrieved from a study of neurological immune-mediated disorders. This clonotype was seen repeatedly, ten times or more. The making of cDNA relied on 5'RACE with 10-nucleotide random UMIs. One entry per CDR3 protein, called by TCRdb with MiXCR from the 5' RACE reads. The sample has tens of thousands of distinct CDR3 sequences, around 4.8% seen once. The germline V gene encodes CDR1 DFQATT and CDR2 SNEGSKA (reference sequence). This CDR3 spans 13 amino acids. V lost 1 base and J lost 5, with 10 bases in between. The unsorted libraries originated from 2 million PBMCs kept at -80 C.

This TCR came from a woman aged 50 to 65 with multiple sclerosis. Sequencing was performed on PBMCs. The genes are TRBV20-1 and TRBJ2-3; D is possibly TRBD2 (5 bases). CDR3 region: CSARAGFGDTQYF. CDR3 bases: TGCAGTGCTAGAGCGGGGTTTGGAGATACGCAGTATTTT.